What follows are 24 T cell receptor beta chains derived from one specimen sequenced in a study of T cell responses to AZD1222 COVID-19 vaccine. The table came from immunoSEQ multiplex PCR; TCRdb's copy has only in-frame clones and leaves some out. This table holds some 170,000 clones, 88% found once. Specimen: peripheral blood, collected 28 days after the second AZD1222 dose. Receptors were obtained from an adult who received the AZD1222 COVID-19 vaccine.

This chain joins TRBV11-3 and TRBJ2-2; D call uncertain. The CDR3 extends over 14 amino acids. V gave up 4 bases and J gave up 0 bases, with 6 bases separating them. CDR1 is SGHNT, CDR2 YENEEA, per germline. CDR3 coding DNA: TGTGCCAGCAGCTCCCACGCGAACACCGGGGAGCTGTTTTTT. This codes for CASSSHANTGELFF.

The CDR3 spells CASRPPLGNTGELFF. Written as DNA, the CDR3 is TGTGCCAGCAGGCCCCCCTTAGGGAACACCGGGGAGCTGTTTTTT. This chain connects TRBV11-2 to TRBJ2-2, with D uncertain. The CDR3 runs to 15 residues. V was trimmed by 6 bases and J by 1 base, leaving 12 bases between them. The germline V gene encodes CDR1 SGHAT and CDR2 FQNNGV.

The CDR3 DNA sequence: TGTGCCAGCAGCGGGATGGGACAGGGGGCTACGAAGGCTTTCTTT. It specifies CASSGMGQGATKAFF. The chain joins TRBV7-9 to TRBJ1-1; 12 bases fit TRBD1. V was clipped by 5 bases and J by 11 bases; unmatched bases: 12. The CDR3 is 15 residues long. The V gene's germline CDR1 is SEHNR and CDR2 FQNEAQ (reference sequence).

DNA for the CDR3: TGTGCCAGCACCCCGAGGGGGCCCTATAATTCACCCCTCCACTTT. It codes for CASTPRGPYNSPLHF. The V and J genes are TRBV6-5 and TRBJ1-6; 7 bases align to TRBD1. The CDR3 loop spans 15 amino acids. The V segment lost 7 bases and the J segment 2 bases; nucleotides outside the gene matches: 5. In germline, CDR1 is MNHEY, CDR2 SVGAGI.

The V call is TRBV6-5, the J call TRBJ2-1; D is undetermined. The CDR3 runs to 14 residues. CDR1 and CDR2 from the germline V gene are MNHEY and SVGAGI. V was shortened by 4 bases and J by 4 bases, with 11 bases between the two germline ends. The CDR3 is CASSSGSIYNEQFF. CDR3 DNA: TGTGCCAGCAGTTCGGGTTCGATTTACAATGAGCAGTTCTTC.

This sequence joins TRBV19 and TRBJ1-6, with 7 bases identical to TRBD1. The CDR3 runs 14 residues. Germline assignment: CDR1 LNHDA and CDR2 SQIVND (reference sequence). The V segment lost 9 bases and the J segment 7 bases; nucleotides outside the gene matches: 9. DNA for the CDR3: TGTGCCAGCACACCACAGGGGAGGAATTCACCCCTCCACTTT. Its translation is CASTPQGRNSPLHF.

The chain uses TRBV30 and TRBJ1-2; D gene uncertain. V was trimmed by 5 bases and J by 4 bases, leaving 11 bases between them. CDR3 size: 12 residues. Germline CDR1 GTSNPN, CDR2 SVGIG (reference sequence). The CDR3 protein is CAWAPGSYGYTF. DNA for the CDR3: TGTGCCTGGGCCCCGGGAAGCTATGGCTACACCTTC. Filled out from reference TRBV30 and TRBJ1-2, the complete variable domain reads SQTIHQWPATLVQPVGSPLSLECTVEGTSNPNLYWYRQAAGRGLQLLFYSVGIGQISSEVPQNLSASRPQDRQFILSSKKLLLSDSGFYLCAWAPGSYGYTFGSGTRLTVV.

The genes are TRBV14 and TRBJ1-5, with no clear D. Germline V gene lookup returns CDR1 SGHDN and CDR2 FVKESK. The V end was cut by 0 bases, the J end by 4 bases, with 7 bases between. The CDR3 is made up of 14 amino acids. The CDR3 bases are TGTGCCAGCAGCCAAGAAGACTTAAATCAGCCCCAGCATTTT. Its protein product is CASSQEDLNQPQHF.

The CDR3 loop reads CASSSQRLNTEAFF. Here the CDR3 DNA reads TGTGCCAGTAGTTCCCAGAGGTTGAACACTGAAGCTTTCTTT. V gene TRBV19 combines with J gene TRBJ1-1; D not certain. The CDR3 extends over 14 amino acids. The V gene lost 5 bases and the J gene lost 0 bases, with 10 bases spanning the gap. CDR1 and CDR2 from the germline V gene are LNHDA and SQIVND (reference sequence).

The V gene is TRBV10-2, the J gene TRBJ2-2; D is uncertain. The CDR3 contains 14 residues. Per the germline V gene, CDR1 is WSHSY and CDR2 is SAAADI. The V end was cut by 4 bases, the J end by 1 base, with 7 bases between. CDR3 nucleotides: TGCGCCAGCAGTGGGGTTGGGAACACCGGGGAGCTGTTTTTT. This sequence encodes CASSGVGNTGELFF.

This clone showed up just once. The chain links TRBV9 to TRBJ1-1, with D perhaps matching TRBD1 (6 bases). Trimming shortened V by 0 bases and J by 4 bases, and 13 bases separated the two germline ends. The CDR3 is 15 residues long. Per germline, CDR1 SGDLS and CDR2 YYNGEE. CDR3 DNA sequence: TGTGCCAGCAGCGTAGACATTGAGGGGGTCACTGAAGCTTTCTTT. Amino acids: CASSVDIEGVTEAFF.

The chain carries TRBV19 and TRBJ2-7, with 11 bases fitting TRBD2. Germline V gene lookup returns CDR1 LNHDA and CDR2 SQIVND (reference sequence). J gave up 0 bases and V 2 bases, and 12 bases lay outside the gene matches. The CDR3 extends over 19 amino acids. The CDR3: CASSISGSSGGAYSYEQYF. CDR3 bases: TGTGCCAGTAGTATAAGTGGGAGTAGCGGGGGGGCATACTCCTACGAGCAGTACTTC.

This sequence joins TRBV6-6 and TRBJ1-2; D ambiguous. The germline V gene encodes CDR1 MNHNY and CDR2 SVGAGI (reference sequence). V was pared by 0 bases and J by 6 bases, with 5 bases between. The CDR3 is 12 amino acids. CDR3 sequence reads: CASSYSIDGYTF. The CDR3, as DNA: TGTGCCAGCAGTTACTCAATCGATGGCTACACCTTC.

The table lists this clone with a count of one. This rearrangement joins TRBV6-6 to TRBJ1-1, with TRBD1 as a possible D gene (6 bases). Looked up from germline, CDR1 is MNHNY and CDR2 is SVGAGI (reference sequence). There are 14 residues in the CDR3. Trimming shortened V by 7 bases and J by 7 bases, and 19 bases separated the two germline ends. CDR3 sequence reads: CASTYTDRKNEAFF. The CDR3, as DNA: TGTGCCAGCACCTATACAGACAGGAAGAATGAAGCTTTCTTT.

The rearrangement links TRBV12-5 to TRBJ1-1; D call uncertain. With 2 bases removed from V and 1 base from J, the gap between germline ends came to 14 bases. Per the germline V gene, CDR1 is LGHNT and CDR2 is FRNRAP. CDR3 length: 16 amino acids. As DNA, the CDR3 is TGTGCTAGTGGTTTGCTCCCCGGGATTTCGAACACTGAAGCTTTCTTT. It encodes CASGLLPGISNTEAFF. The complete variable domain, with remaining parts taken from reference TRBV12-5 and TRBJ1-1, reads DARVTQTPRHKVTEMGQEVTMRCQPILGHNTVFWYRQTMMQGLELLAYFRNRAPLDDSGMPKDRFSAEMPDATLATLKIQPSEPRDSAVYFCASGLLPGISNTEAFFGQGTRLTVV.

CDR3 loop: CASSDTGRTNEKLFF. In nucleotides, the CDR3 is TGTGCCAGCAGTGACACAGGGCGGACTAATGAAAAACTGTTTTTT. The rearrangement joins TRBV25-1 to TRBJ1-4; the D gene is possibly TRBD1 (6 bases). The germline gives CDR1 MGHDK, CDR2 SYGVNS. There are 15 residues in the CDR3. V dropped 3 bases and J dropped 2 bases, with 10 bases sitting between them. The whole variable domain, remainder taken from reference TRBV25-1 and TRBJ1-4, is EADIYQTPRYLVIGTGKKITLECSQTMGHDKMYWYQQDPGMELHLIHYSYGVNSTEKGDLSSESTVSRIRTEHFPLTLESARPSHTSQYLCASSDTGRTNEKLFFGSGTQLSVL.

This clone occurred once. Written as DNA, the CDR3 is TGTGCCAGCAGTGAAAGACACACGAACACTGAAGCTTTCTTT. This codes for CASSERHTNTEAFF. The chain uses TRBV6-1 and TRBJ1-1; D ambiguous. The V end was cut by 2 bases, the J end by 1 base, with 8 bases between. The CDR3 sequence is 14 residues long. The germline CDR1 and CDR2 sequences are MNHNS and SASEGT.

The CDR3 region is CASRKRLAGKNTDTQYF. The CDR3 bases are TGTGCCAGCAGGAAACGACTAGCGGGGAAAAACACAGATACGCAGTATTTT. This rearrangement joins TRBV13 to TRBJ2-3; 11 bases match TRBD2. Losses at the gene ends were 6 bases for V and 2 bases for J; bases not matched to a gene: 10. The CDR3 sequence is 17 residues long. Germline lookup yields CDR1 PRHDT and CDR2 FYEKMQ (reference sequence).

In this sample, this clone turned up a few times. The CDR3 region is CSASFQGVGTEAFF. The CDR3 nucleotides read TGCAGTGCTAGTTTTCAGGGGGTGGGCACTGAAGCTTTCTTT. The J gene is TRBJ1-1, the V gene TRBV20-1; 7 nucleotides align to TRBD1. From germline, CDR1 is DFQATT and CDR2 SNEGSKA (reference sequence). V was pared by 3 bases and J by 4 bases, with 8 bases of the junction left unmatched. This CDR3 spans 14 amino acids.

The chain combines TRBV19 with TRBJ2-1; the D gene is possibly TRBD1 (6 bases). CDR1 and CDR2 from the germline V gene are LNHDA and SQIVND (reference sequence). This CDR3 region has 13 residues. Trimming cost V 6 bases and J 10 bases, with 16 bases left between them. The CDR3 region is CASRNIQGREQFF. The DNA of the CDR3 is TGTGCCAGTAGAAATATACAGGGCCGAGAGCAGTTCTTC.

This rearrangement joins TRBV19 to TRBJ1-2; possibly TRBD1 for D (6 bases). Trimming removed 10 bases from V and 5 bases from J, with 17 bases in between. This CDR3 region has 13 residues. The germline CDR1 and CDR2 sequences are LNHDA and SQIVND (reference sequence). Written as DNA, the CDR3 is TGTGCCACCGCCTTAGGGCAGGGGTATGGCTACACCTTC. Residues: CATALGQGYGYTF.

This chain uses TRBV3-1 (or the pseudogene TRBV3-2) with TRBJ1-2; D is undetermined. The CDR3 spans 12 residues. Trimming shortened V by 6 bases and J by 4 bases, and 9 bases separated the two germline ends. CDR1 LGHDT and CDR2 YNNKEL come from the germline V gene (reference sequence). The CDR3 bases are TGTGCCAGCAGACACACCATCTATGGCTACACCTTC. Amino acid sequence: CASRHTIYGYTF.

The gene calls are TRBV13 and TRBJ1-6; possible D gene TRBD1, 6 bases. Germline values: CDR1 PRHDT, CDR2 FYEKMQ (reference sequence). The CDR3 spans 16 residues. V dropped 0 bases and J dropped 10 bases, with 16 bases sitting between them. In DNA, the CDR3 is TGTGCCAGCAGCTTAGGAACAGGGTCGGGTGAATCACCCCTCCACTTT. Protein product: CASSLGTGSGESPLHF.

This chain connects TRBV5-1 to TRBJ1-4, with TRBD1 matching 9 bases. The CDR3 has 14 residues. J was trimmed by 8 bases and V by 8 bases; bases with no gene match: 10. Looked up from germline, CDR1 is SGHRS and CDR2 is YFSETQ. The CDR3 DNA reads TGCGCCAGTTCCCGGACAGGGGTAGGGGAAAAACTGTTTTTT. This sequence encodes CASSRTGVGEKLFF.